Each of the 20 T cell receptor beta chains below was sequenced from the same sample in a study of Graves' ophthalmopathy and Graves' hyperthyroidism. RNA transcripts provided the template for amplifying TCR beta CDR3 regions. First-round RT-PCR used HTBI primers; second-round multiplex PCR followed. Each CDR3 protein gets one entry after TCRdb re-called the multiplex PCR reads with MiXCR. The repertoire holds about 700,000 distinct CDR3 sequences, with around 40% as singletons. Sequenced sample: peripheral blood. These receptors came from an adult man with Graves' ophthalmopathy.

The chain joins TRBV10-3 to TRBJ2-3, with 8 bases that match TRBD2. V shed 6 bases and J 3 bases; nucleotides not matched to a gene: 2. Germline V lookup: CDR1 ENHRY, CDR2 SYGVKD. CDR3 length: 13 amino acids. The CDR3 is CAISGGATDTQYF. The CDR3 DNA is TGTGCCATCAGCGGGGGGGCGACAGATACGCAGTATTTT.

The V call is TRBV7-2, the J call TRBJ1-6, with D maybe TRBD1 (5 bases). V was shortened by 5 bases and J by 10 bases, with 18 bases between the two germline ends. Germline V gives CDR1 SGHTA, CDR2 FQGNSA. CDR3 length equals 15 residues. This CDR3 is CASSQEGRVESPLHF. The CDR3 DNA is TGTGCCAGCAGCCAAGAGGGCAGGGTAGAATCACCCCTCCACTTT.

This clonotype was detected many times. V and J are TRBV20-1 and TRBJ1-2; unclear D gene. Germline V gives CDR1 DFQATT, CDR2 SNEGSKA (reference sequence). The CDR3 contains 14 residues. V was shortened by 6 bases and J by 0 bases, with 14 bases between the two germline ends. DNA for the CDR3: TGCAGTGCGGTGCTGGTTGTCGCTAACTATGGCTACACCTTC. This translates into CSAVLVVANYGYTF.

This clonotype was counted a few times. CDR3 loop: CASSLTRPEQYF. DNA of the CDR3: TGTGCCAGCAGTTTGACGAGGCCCGAGCAGTACTTC. The chain links TRBV9 to TRBJ2-7; D ambiguous. V lost 5 bases and J 6 bases, leaving 12 bases between the germline ends. CDR1 is SGDLS and CDR2 is YYNGEE in the germline V gene. This CDR3 is 12 amino acids long.

A word on this clonotype: A much more abundant neighbour one base away suggests this may be a read error. Because it lacks the conserved phenylalanine or tryptophan at the end, this CDR3 is likely a read error. The chain uses TRBV29-1 and TRBJ2-7; D may be TRBD1 or TRBD2 (6 bases each). Trimming cost V 4 bases and J 5 bases, with 12 bases left between them. The CDR3 spans 12 residues. Germline V gene sequence: CDR1 SQVTM, CDR2 ANQGSEA. The CDR3 is CSVGGAGDEQYL. Written as DNA, the CDR3 is TGCAGCGTTGGGGGGGCAGGGGACGAGCAGTACTTA.

V and J are TRBV2 and TRBJ1-2; D is possibly TRBD1 (5 bases). Trimming took off 6 bases at V and 2 bases at J, with 10 bases between the two ends. CDR1 and CDR2 (germline): SNHLY, FYNNEI. This CDR3 comprises 13 residues. CDR3 bases: TGTGCCAGCAGGCAGGGTGACAACTATGGCTACACCTTC. Residues: CASRQGDNYGYTF. The full variable domain, rest sourced from reference TRBV2 and TRBJ1-2, is EPEVTQTPSHQVTQMGQEVILRCVPISNHLYFYWYRQILGQKVEFLVSFYNNEISEKSEIFDDQFSVERPDGSNFTLKIRSTKLEDSAMYFCASRQGDNYGYTFGSGTRLTVV.

This clonotype was detected once. The chain recombines TRBV20-1 with TRBJ1-2, with 7 bases lining up with TRBD1. Trimming took 4 bases from V and 8 from J; bases not matched to a gene: 10. The CDR3 contains 13 residues. Germline CDR1 reads DFQATT; CDR2 reads SNEGSKA (reference sequence). Here the CDR3 DNA reads TGCAGTGCTAATGACGACAGGGACTGGGGCTACACCTTC. This sequence encodes CSANDDRDWGYTF.

This clonotype was recorded at least ten times. The chain uses TRBV29-1 and TRBJ1-2; D call uncertain. V was cut by 0 bases and J by 5 bases, with 13 bases left in between. Germline V gives CDR1 SQVTM, CDR2 ANQGSEA. The CDR3 extends over 14 amino acids. The CDR3 sequence: CSVEDQADKYGYTF. In nucleotides, the CDR3 is TGCAGCGTTGAAGATCAGGCTGATAAATATGGCTACACCTTC.

This clonotype was picked up a small number of times. The CDR3 protein is CASSQGSSGRNEQYF. CDR3 bases: TGCGCCAGCAGCCAAGGGAGTAGCGGGAGGAATGAGCAGTACTTC. The chain carries TRBV4-1 and TRBJ2-7; 10 nucleotides agree with TRBD2. After removal of 1 base from V and 7 bases from J, the junction contained 7 bases not matched to a gene. CDR1 MGHRA and CDR2 YSYEKL come from the germline V gene. CDR3 size: 15 residues.

In this sample, this clonotype turned up many times. V is TRBV29-1 and J is TRBJ1-3, with D hard to call. Germline V gene sequence: CDR1 SQVTM, CDR2 ANQGSEA. The CDR3 consists of 12 residues. V was trimmed by 1 base and J by 8 bases, leaving 9 bases between them. CDR3 coding DNA: TGCAGCGTTGAAGTTCCTCCCGACACCATATATTTT. The encoded protein is CSVEVPPDTIYF.

As to this clonotype: This may arise from a read error, as a much more abundant clone is one base away. The V gene is TRBV24-1, the J gene TRBJ1-5; D ambiguous. The germline V gene has CDR1 KGHDR and CDR2 SFDVKD. CDR3 length: 15 residues. Trimming pared 3 bases from V and 1 base from J, leaving 9 bases between. In nucleotides, the CDR3 is TGTGCCACCAGTGATGGGGTAACCAGCAATCAGCCCCAGCATTTT. This gives the protein CATSDGVTSNQPQHF.

V and J are TRBV20-1 and TRBJ1-1, with TRBD1 as a possible D gene (6 bases). Trimming shortened V by 6 bases and J by 2 bases, and 19 bases separated the two germline ends. The germline CDR1 and CDR2 sequences are DFQATT and SNEGSKA (reference sequence). This CDR3 is built from 15 residues. The CDR3 nucleotides read TGCAGTGCCAGAACGGGGGGCGCCGACAACACTGAAGCTTTCTTT. Translating gives CSARTGGADNTEAFF.

The V call is TRBV9, the J call TRBJ2-3; D perhaps matches TRBD2 (6 bases). CDR1 is SGDLS, CDR2 YYNGEE, per germline. Trimming took 4 bases from V and 2 from J, leaving 17 bases between them. The CDR3 has 16 amino acids. The CDR3 sequence is CASSPSRELYTDTQYF. CDR3 sequence (DNA): TGTGCCAGCAGCCCGAGTCGGGAGCTTTACACAGATACGCAGTATTTT. The full variable domain, in which reference TRBV9 and TRBJ2-3 provide the parts outside the CDR3, is DSGVTQTPKHLITATGQRVTLRCSPRSGDLSVYWYQQSLDQGLQFLIQYYNGEERAKGNILERFSAQQFPDLHSELNLSSLELGDSALYFCASSPSRELYTDTQYFGPGTRLTVL.

The CDR3 bases are TGTGCCAGCAACGAGGGATCTGGGGCCAACGTCCTGACTTTC. This encodes CASNEGSGANVLTF. The chain links TRBV7-9 to TRBJ2-6; weak D call: TRBD2 (5 bases). The CDR3 loop spans 14 amino acids. Trimming left V 7 bases short and J 1 base short, with 8 bases between. Germline V gene data show CDR1 as SEHNR and CDR2 as FQNEAQ (reference sequence).

Regarding this clonotype: It may be a read error: a sequence one base away is much more abundant. The rearrangement uses TRBV25-1 and TRBJ1-2, with D perhaps TRBD1 (5 bases). Germline V lookup: CDR1 MGHDK, CDR2 SYGVNS. This CDR3 contains 14 residues. The germline V and J ends were trimmed by 6 bases and 8 bases, with 19 bases remaining between them. CDR3 nucleotides: TGTGCCAGCAGCTTAGCTACCGGGGCCTGGGGCTACACCTTC. Encoded protein: CASSLATGAWGYTF.

The chain recombines TRBV7-9 with TRBJ2-5; 9 bases line up with TRBD1. The CDR3 covers 19 residues. The V segment lost 2 bases and the J segment 3 bases; nucleotides outside the gene matches: 16. CDR1 is SEHNR and CDR2 is FQNEAQ in the germline V gene (reference sequence). CDR3 residues: CASSLRGWGGTGGEETQYF. CDR3 DNA: TGTGCCAGCAGCTTAAGGGGGTGGGGTGGAACAGGGGGCGAAGAGACCCAGTACTTC.

This chain connects TRBV9 to TRBJ2-5; maybe TRBD2 (5 bases). Germline lookup yields CDR1 SGDLS and CDR2 YYNGEE. The CDR3 is made up of 14 amino acids. V lost 5 bases and J lost 3, with 14 bases in between. The CDR3: CASSIRSGKETQYF. The CDR3 region has the DNA TGTGCCAGCAGTATTAGAAGCGGAAAAGAGACCCAGTACTTC.

J is TRBJ2-7 and V is TRBV7-3; 10 nucleotides agree with TRBD2. With V trimmed by 6 bases and J by 4 bases, 6 bases remained unmatched. Per the germline V gene, CDR1 is SGHTA and CDR2 is FQGTGA. The length of the CDR3 is 14 residues. The CDR3 DNA sequence: TGTGCCAGCAGTCCTAGCGGGAGCGGGTACGAGCAGTACTTC. Its protein is CASSPSGSGYEQYF.

V is TRBV29-1 and J is TRBJ1-4; 7 bases map to TRBD1. The CDR3 loop spans 14 amino acids. CDR1 and CDR2 from the germline V gene are SQVTM and ANQGSEA. Trimming removed 2 bases from V and 5 bases from J; junction bases left unmatched: 5. The CDR3 region has the DNA TGCAGCGTTGAACCGCGACAGGGCAATGAAAAACTGTTTTTT. It translates to CSVEPRQGNEKLFF.

This clonotype was picked up a small number of times. V is TRBV2 and J is TRBJ1-6; 9 positions agree with TRBD1. CDR1 is SNHLY, CDR2 FYNNEI, per germline. The CDR3 covers 14 residues. V lost 5 bases to trimming and J lost 9 bases; unmatched junction nucleotides: 5. CDR3 residues: CASSSGTGSSPLHF. CDR3 bases: TGTGCCAGCAGTTCTGGGACAGGGAGTTCACCCCTCCACTTT.